This T cell receptor (beta chain) is drawn from a study of neurological immune-mediated disorders. TCRdb re-derived calls from the 5' RACE reads in MiXCR, one entry per CDR3 protein. The top ten clones hold 3% to 4.5% of a sample with about 41,000 distinct CDR3 sequences, approximately 14% of them seen once. The CDR3 is made up of 16 amino acids. V lost 2 bases to trimming and J lost 0 bases; unmatched junction nucleotides: 7. The germline gives CDR1 DFQATT, CDR2 SNEGSKA (reference sequence). The V and J genes are TRBV20-1 and TRBJ2-3; 8 bases are shared with TRBD2. Sequencing was performed on CD4+ T cells from blood. This receptor was identified in a woman in her sixties with HTLV-1-associated myelopathy (HAM/TSP). CDR3 nucleotide sequence: TGCAGTGCTAGATCCAGCGGGGGAGACAGCACAGATACGCAGTATTTT. As protein: CSARSSGGDSTDTQYF.